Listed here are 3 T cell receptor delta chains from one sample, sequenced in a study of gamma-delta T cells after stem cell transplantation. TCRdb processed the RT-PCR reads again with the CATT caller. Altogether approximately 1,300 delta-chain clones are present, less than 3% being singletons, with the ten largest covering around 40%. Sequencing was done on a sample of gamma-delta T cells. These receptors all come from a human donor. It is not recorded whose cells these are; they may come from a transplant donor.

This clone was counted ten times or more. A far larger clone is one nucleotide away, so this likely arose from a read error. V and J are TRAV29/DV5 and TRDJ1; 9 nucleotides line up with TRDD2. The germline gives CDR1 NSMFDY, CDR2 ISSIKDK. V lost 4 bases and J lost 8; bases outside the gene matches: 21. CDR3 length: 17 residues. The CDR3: CAARTAFLRTGEPKLIF. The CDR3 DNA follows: TGTGCAGCACGCACGGCCTTCCTACGTACTGGGGAGCCCAAACTCATCTTT.

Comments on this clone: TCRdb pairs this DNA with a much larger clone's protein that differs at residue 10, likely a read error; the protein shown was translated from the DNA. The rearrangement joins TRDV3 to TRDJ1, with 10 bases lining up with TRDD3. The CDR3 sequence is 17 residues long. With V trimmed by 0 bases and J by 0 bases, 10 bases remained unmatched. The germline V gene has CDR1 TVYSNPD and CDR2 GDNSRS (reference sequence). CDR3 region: CAFRMYWGISYTDKLIF. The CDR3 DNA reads TGTGCCTTTAGGATGTACTGGGGGATCTCGTACACCGATAAACTCATCTTT.

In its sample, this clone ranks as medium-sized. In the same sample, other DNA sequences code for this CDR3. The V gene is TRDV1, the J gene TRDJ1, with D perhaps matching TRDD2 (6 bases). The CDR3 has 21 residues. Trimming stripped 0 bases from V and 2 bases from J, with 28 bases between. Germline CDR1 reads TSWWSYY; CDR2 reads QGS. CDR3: CALGELVLVLRVRGWTDKLIF. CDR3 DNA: TGTGCTCTTGGGGAACTAGTTCTAGTCCTACGGGTACGGGGTTGGACCGATAAACTCATCTTT.